The rows below give T cell receptor beta chains drawn from one sample of a study of early stage breast cancer tumors. Sequenced by immunoSEQ multiplex PCR; TCRdb stores in-frame clones only, minus some. The sample has fewer than 70,000 clones, over 65% seen once; the top ten hold nearly 3.5%. Sequencing was done on a sample of blood. These receptors were taken from a young adult with breast cancer. The CDR3 runs from the conserved cysteine through the conserved F or W. The order of the fields is clone size, J gene, D gene, V gene, CDR3 DNA, CDR3 protein. A D gene is named only where the DNA matches it firmly. Clone size is given for some rows only: seen once, a few or many times, or a class if the clone is expanded.

clone_size: .
j_call: TRBJ2-3
d_call: TRBD2
v_call: TRBV7-3
cdr3_nt: TGTGCCAGCAGCCGCAGCGGGAGGGGGGATACGCAGTATTTT
cdr3_aa: CASSRSGRGDTQYF

clone_size: .
j_call: TRBJ2-7
d_call: .
v_call: TRBV30
cdr3_nt: TGTGCCTGGAGCCTAGGGACCGCTTCTGAGCAGTACTTC
cdr3_aa: CAWSLGTASEQYF

clone_size: .
j_call: TRBJ1-1
d_call: .
v_call: TRBV19
cdr3_nt: TGTGCCAGTAGTATCGCCCCGACAGCGAACACTGAAGCTTTCTTT
cdr3_aa: CASSIAPTANTEAFF

clone_size: .
j_call: TRBJ1-2
d_call: .
v_call: TRBV4-1
cdr3_nt: TGCGCCAGCAGCCAAAGGGAAAGGGACTATGGCTACACCTTC
cdr3_aa: CASSQRERDYGYTF

clone_size: .
j_call: TRBJ1-2
d_call: .
v_call: TRBV30
cdr3_nt: TGTGCCTGGACTGACACAGGGTATGGCATGCGGCATGGCTACACCTTC
cdr3_aa: CAWTDTGYGMRHGYTF

clone_size: .
j_call: TRBJ2-2
d_call: .
v_call: TRBV7-9
cdr3_nt: TGTGCCAGCAGCTTATACGGGATACAGGGACTCACCGGGGAGCTGTTTTTT
cdr3_aa: CASSLYGIQGLTGELFF

clone_size: once
j_call: TRBJ2-7
d_call: .
v_call: TRBV19
cdr3_nt: TGTGCCAGTAGATCTAAAGGGACGGAGAGCTCCTACGAGCAGTACTTC
cdr3_aa: CASRSKGTESSYEQYF

clone_size: few
j_call: TRBJ2-1
d_call: TRBD2
v_call: TRBV6-5
cdr3_nt: TGTGCCAGCAGGCTCGGACTAGCGGGTTATGAGCAGTTCTTC
cdr3_aa: CASRLGLAGYEQFF

clone_size: .
j_call: TRBJ2-1
d_call: .
v_call: TRBV7-9
cdr3_nt: TGTGCCAGCAGCTTAAACCCTGGGGGGAATGAGCAGTTCTTC
cdr3_aa: CASSLNPGGNEQFF

clone_size: medium-sized
j_call: TRBJ1-2
d_call: .
v_call: TRBV12-2
cdr3_nt: TGTGCAAGTCGCTTAGTGCTTGGCTACACCTTC
cdr3_aa: CASRLVLGYTF

clone_size: .
j_call: TRBJ2-7
d_call: .
v_call: TRBV6-1
cdr3_nt: TGTGCCAGCAGTGAATGGGTTACGGAGTACGAGCAGTACTTC
cdr3_aa: CASSEWVTEYEQYF

clone_size: .
j_call: TRBJ1-5
d_call: TRBD1
v_call: TRBV19
cdr3_nt: TGTGCCAGTAGTCTTCGACAGGGGGTTAGCAATCAGCCCCAGCATTTT
cdr3_aa: CASSLRQGVSNQPQHF

clone_size: .
j_call: TRBJ2-2
d_call: .
v_call: TRBV9
cdr3_nt: TGTGCCAGCAGCGTAGGTTTGGGGGGTCCTAACACCGGGGAGCTGTTTTTT
cdr3_aa: CASSVGLGGPNTGELFF

clone_size: few
j_call: TRBJ2-3
d_call: TRBD2
v_call: TRBV29-1
cdr3_nt: TGCAGCTCCAGCGGGAGGGCGGGCACAGATACGCAGTATTTT
cdr3_aa: CSSSGRAGTDTQYF

clone_size: .
j_call: TRBJ2-2
d_call: .
v_call: TRBV5-6
cdr3_nt: TGTGCCAGCAGCTTGGTGGGATATGGGAACACCGGGGAGCTGTTTTTT
cdr3_aa: CASSLVGYGNTGELFF

clone_size: once
j_call: TRBJ1-2
d_call: .
v_call: TRBV5-6
cdr3_nt: TGTGCCAGCAGCTGGACAGTCCTCGGAGGCTACACCTTC
cdr3_aa: CASSWTVLGGYTF

clone_size: once
j_call: TRBJ2-7
d_call: .
v_call: TRBV4-1
cdr3_nt: TGCGCCAGCAGCCAAGTACCGGGACGAGGCTACGAGCAGTACTTC
cdr3_aa: CASSQVPGRGYEQYF

clone_size: .
j_call: TRBJ2-7
d_call: .
v_call: TRBV9
cdr3_nt: TGTGCCAGCAGCGGGGGCCCCGGCTCCTACGAGCAGTACTTC
cdr3_aa: CASSGGPGSYEQYF

clone_size: once
j_call: TRBJ1-2
d_call: .
v_call: TRBV6-5
cdr3_nt: TGTGCCACCCACGCGGGGGGAACGAGTGGCTACACCTTC
cdr3_aa: CATHAGGTSGYTF

clone_size: .
j_call: TRBJ2-7
d_call: TRBD2
v_call: TRBV19
cdr3_nt: TGTGCCAGTAGTCCGGGACTAGGTTACTACGAGCAGTACTTC
cdr3_aa: CASSPGLGYYEQYF

clone_size: .
j_call: TRBJ1-1
d_call: .
v_call: TRBV6-6
cdr3_nt: TGTGCCAGCAGCCACCGGACAGCCGAAGAAGCTTTCTTT
cdr3_aa: CASSHRTAEEAFF

clone_size: few
j_call: TRBJ2-3
d_call: TRBD2
v_call: TRBV7-2
cdr3_nt: TGTGCCAGCAGCTTGGCGGGAGCACCTGATACGCAGTATTTT
cdr3_aa: CASSLAGAPDTQYF

clone_size: .
j_call: TRBJ2-7
d_call: TRBD1
v_call: TRBV18
cdr3_nt: TGTGCCAGCTCACGACAGGGGCCCTCTATACCCTACGAGCAGTACTTC
cdr3_aa: CASSRQGPSIPYEQYF

clone_size: .
j_call: TRBJ2-1
d_call: TRBD2
v_call: TRBV30
cdr3_nt: TGTGCCTGGAGTGTACGGGTAGCGGGAGGGCCGGGGCAGTTCTTC
cdr3_aa: CAWSVRVAGGPGQFF

clone_size: .
j_call: TRBJ2-3
d_call: TRBD2
v_call: TRBV19
cdr3_nt: TGTGCCAGTAGTCTGGGACTATCGAGGGGCATGGGAGATACGCAGTATTTT
cdr3_aa: CASSLGLSRGMGDTQYF

clone_size: once
j_call: TRBJ2-2
d_call: .
v_call: TRBV4-3
cdr3_nt: TGCGCCAGCAGCCAAGCCGCGGTGGCCGCGAACACCGGGGAGCTGTTTTTT
cdr3_aa: CASSQAAVAANTGELFF

clone_size: .
j_call: TRBJ2-1
d_call: TRBD2
v_call: TRBV18
cdr3_nt: TGTGCCAGCTCAGGGGGGACTAGCGGACACAATGAGCAGTTCTTC
cdr3_aa: CASSGGTSGHNEQFF

clone_size: .
j_call: TRBJ2-5
d_call: .
v_call: TRBV7-9
cdr3_nt: TGTGCCAGCAGCCCACTTAATAGCGAAGAGACCCAGTACTTC
cdr3_aa: CASSPLNSEETQYF

clone_size: .
j_call: TRBJ2-7
d_call: .
v_call: TRBV5-1
cdr3_nt: TGCGCCAGCAGCCCCGGAGGGAGGGGGCGGAGCGAGCAGTACTTC
cdr3_aa: CASSPGGRGRSEQYF

clone_size: .
j_call: TRBJ2-7
d_call: .
v_call: TRBV7-8
cdr3_nt: TGTGCCAGCAGCCTTAGCGGTTTAAGCTCCTACGAGCAGTACTTC
cdr3_aa: CASSLSGLSSYEQYF

clone_size: .
j_call: TRBJ2-1
d_call: .
v_call: TRBV11-3
cdr3_nt: TGTGCCAGCAGCCCTTACAGAGGTCGCTCCTACAATGAGCAGTTCTTC
cdr3_aa: CASSPYRGRSYNEQFF

clone_size: .
j_call: TRBJ2-3
d_call: .
v_call: TRBV5-1
cdr3_nt: TGCGCCAGCAGCTTGGGAGCGGATACGCAGTATTTT
cdr3_aa: CASSLGADTQYF

clone_size: few
j_call: TRBJ1-1
d_call: .
v_call: TRBV6-1
cdr3_nt: TGTGCCAGCAGGTCCCGGGACGATAAGGGAGCTTTCTTT
cdr3_aa: CASRSRDDKGAFF

clone_size: few
j_call: TRBJ1-5
d_call: .
v_call: TRBV19
cdr3_nt: TGTGCCAGTAGTTCATTTACGAATCCGTATCAGCCCCAGCATTTT
cdr3_aa: CASSSFTNPYQPQHF